This T cell receptor (beta chain) comes out of a study of control samples from healthy donors and cancer patients. The method was immunoSEQ multiplex PCR; TCRdb's version includes in-frame clones alone and lacks a portion of them. The sample lists 390,000 or so clones; about 93% were seen once. CDR1 SNHLY and CDR2 FYNNEI come from the germline V gene. V lost 2 bases and J lost 5, with 10 bases in between. The CDR3 is 14 amino acids. Sequenced material: PBMCs. This TCR derives from a man between 40 and 49 years old with head and neck cancer. V and J are TRBV2 and TRBJ1-5, with no clear D. The CDR3 here is CASSEWGGDQPQHF. In nucleotides, the CDR3 is TGTGCCAGCAGTGAATGGGGTGGGGATCAGCCCCAGCATTTT.